What follows is one TCR beta chain and its context. The entry originates in a study of memory CD4+ T cells and cytomegalovirus serostatus. Single viable CD3+CD4+CD8-CD45RO+ cells were sorted as the memory CD4+ T cells. Clones were sequenced by immunoSEQ multiplex PCR, and TCRdb holds only the in-frame ones, with some missing. The table shows 48,000 or so clones, with about 77% occurring only once. CDR1 and CDR2 from the germline V gene are SEHNR and FQNEAQ (reference sequence). This CDR3 region has 15 residues. V was pared by 5 bases and J by 9 bases, with 20 bases between. The chain carries TRBV7-9 and TRBJ2-1; TRBD1 might be the D (6 bases). The TCR originated in an adult in good health and CMV-seronegative. Sequencing was done on a sample of memory CD4+ T cells from blood. CDR3 nucleotides: TGTGCCAGCAGCCCCCAGGGGACACAGCTGGGTGAGCAGTTCTTC. This encodes CASSPQGTQLGEQFF.